The 17 T cell receptor beta chains in this list originate from one sample, sequenced in a study of cytomegalovirus exposure and HLA in healthy donors (dated by TCRdb to 2016 to 2017). The library was generated by the immunoSEQ multiplex PCR assay. The multiplex PCR relied on a mix of 60 forward primers for TCR Vbeta segments and 13 reverse primers for TCR Jbeta segments. Not all clones reach the TCRdb copy of this immuneACCESS table, which keeps in-frame sequences only. Checked studies attribute under half of the gap to unresolved V genes and leave the rest unexplained. This sample lists 200,000 to 250,000 clones; 77% were detected once. Roughly 2.5% of the sample comes from the top ten. The specimen was PBMCs. The receptors originated from an older woman in good health and CMV-seropositive.

V gene TRBV7-2 combines with J gene TRBJ2-7; D uncertain. Looked up from germline, CDR1 is SGHTA and CDR2 is FQGNSA. The V end lost 1 base, the J end lost 0 bases, and 7 bases lay between the germline ends. The CDR3 covers 14 residues. CDR3 in DNA: TGTGCCAGCAGCTTAGGGCTCAGCTCCTACGAGCAGTACTTC. This sequence encodes CASSLGLSSYEQYF.

This clone was seen a single time. This rearrangement joins TRBV7-9 to TRBJ2-3; TRBD2 is a possible D gene (6 bases). CDR3 size: 14 residues. CDR1 is SEHNR and CDR2 is FQNEAQ in the germline V gene (reference sequence). V dropped 5 bases and J dropped 4 bases, with 13 bases sitting between them. The CDR3 loop is CASSGRGGPDTQYF. CDR3 DNA: TGTGCCAGCAGCGGTAGGGGAGGCCCAGATACGCAGTATTTT.

This clone was counted a single time. This chain joins TRBV6-1 and TRBJ2-3, with D possibly matching TRBD2 (5 bases). CDR1 and CDR2 (germline): MNHNS, SASEGT. This CDR3 comprises 18 residues. Trimming stripped 3 bases from V and 0 bases from J, with 19 bases between. The CDR3 sequence is CASSDALPSQASTDTQYF. The CDR3 DNA sequence: TGTGCCAGCAGTGATGCCCTTCCTAGCCAAGCTAGCACAGATACGCAGTATTTT.

In its sample, this clone was seen a few times. The V gene is TRBV5-1, the J gene TRBJ2-4; 14 bases fit TRBD2. CDR1 and CDR2 (germline): SGHRS, YFSETQ. CDR3 length: 16 amino acids. V dropped 4 bases and J dropped 3; count of bases not matched to a gene: 3. The CDR3, as DNA: TGCGCCAGCAGCCAGGGACTAGCGGGGGTCAAAAACATTCAGTACTTC. It codes for CASSQGLAGVKNIQYF.

The chain carries TRBV28 and TRBJ1-5; no definite D call. Deletions cut 5 bases from V and 3 bases from J, with 8 bases between. The CDR3 is 13 residues long. Germline values: CDR1 MDHEN, CDR2 SYDVKM. The CDR3 nucleotides read TGTGCCAGCAGTGCGGGTCTCAATCAGCCCCAGCATTTT. Translated, it gives CASSAGLNQPQHF.

V and J are TRBV4-3 and TRBJ2-3; possible D gene TRBD2, 6 bases. Between the trimmed V and J ends, which lost 0 bases and 2 bases, there was a span of 12 bases. The CDR3 covers 16 residues. CDR1 is LGHNA and CDR2 is YSLEER in the germline V gene. This CDR3 is CASSQDAGLDTDTQYF. Written as DNA, the CDR3 is TGCGCCAGCAGCCAAGATGCGGGACTTGACACAGATACGCAGTATTTT.

The chain combines TRBV5-1 with TRBJ2-1; TRBD1 aligns across 9 bases. The CDR3 runs to 15 residues. V trimming: 4 bases; J trimming: 9 bases; junction bases outside the gene matches: 11. Germline V gene data show CDR1 as SGHRS and CDR2 as YFSETQ. DNA of the CDR3: TGCGCCAGCAGCCCAGCCGGGACAGGGAGTGGTGAGCAGTTCTTC. Translated: CASSPAGTGSGEQFF. Full variable domain (missing parts from reference TRBV5-1 and TRBJ2-1): KAGVTQTPRYLIKTRGQQVTLSCSPISGHRSVSWYQQTPGQGLQFLFEYFSETQRNKGNFPGRFSGRQFSNSRSEMNVSTLELGDSALYLCASSPAGTGSGEQFFGPGTRLTVL.

CDR3 DNA sequence: TGTGCCAGCAGCTTGGGGGGACAGAACACTGAAGCTTTCTTT. Protein product: CASSLGGQNTEAFF. This chain connects TRBV5-6 to TRBJ1-1, with D maybe TRBD1 (6 bases). The CDR3 length is 14 residues. V was trimmed by 0 bases and J by 1 base, leaving 7 bases between them. Looked up from germline, CDR1 is SGHDT and CDR2 is YYEEEE.

The CDR3: CASSQEPAGGIFNEQFF. The CDR3, as DNA: TGCGCCAGCAGCCAAGAACCAGCGGGGGGTATTTTCAATGAGCAGTTCTTC. The V and J genes are TRBV4-3 and TRBJ2-1; 9 bases map to TRBD2. In germline, CDR1 is LGHNA, CDR2 YSLEER. This CDR3 is 17 amino acids long. J lost 6 bases, V lost 0 bases, and 9 bases had no gene match.

The rearrangement joins TRBV5-5 to TRBJ2-1; D gene ambiguous. Trimming pared 1 base from V and 7 bases from J, leaving 12 bases between. This CDR3 comprises 14 residues. Germline assignment: CDR1 SGHKS and CDR2 YYEKEE (reference sequence). The CDR3 sequence: CASSLSPPRNEQFF. The CDR3 DNA sequence: TGTGCCAGCAGCTTGTCGCCCCCTAGGAATGAGCAGTTCTTC.

This clone was detected a few times. The V call is TRBV5-1, the J call TRBJ1-1; perhaps TRBD1 as D (5 bases). V gave up 5 bases and J gave up 0 bases, with 8 bases separating them. Looked up from germline, CDR1 is SGHRS and CDR2 is YFSETQ. The CDR3 is 13 residues long. The CDR3 sequence: CASSEQVNTEAFF. The CDR3 DNA follows: TGCGCCAGCAGTGAACAGGTGAACACTGAAGCTTTCTTT.

This chain connects TRBV7-2 to TRBJ2-7, with D perhaps TRBD1 (6 bases). Germline CDR1 SGHTA, CDR2 FQGNSA. The length of the CDR3 is 15 residues. Trimming removed 3 bases at V and 2 bases at J, with 14 bases between. CDR3 protein: CASSLGTGKPYEQYF. The DNA of the CDR3 is TGTGCCAGCAGCTTGGGTACAGGGAAACCCTACGAGCAGTACTTC.

As DNA, the CDR3 is TGTGCCAGCAGCTTAAGAAGCGGGAGCTACAATGAGCAGTTCTTC. This gives the protein CASSLRSGSYNEQFF. This sequence joins TRBV5-8 and TRBJ2-1; 8 positions agree with TRBD2. With 2 bases clipped from V and 3 bases from J, the junction kept 4 bases outside the gene matches. The CDR3 is 15 amino acids. Germline V lookup: CDR1 SGHTS, CDR2 YDEGEE.

This clone was detected a few times. One end of the junction is discordant with germline, which a read error may explain. The genes are TRBV10-2 and TRBJ1-6; D call uncertain. Germline V gene sequence: CDR1 WSHSY, CDR2 SAAADI. This CDR3 comprises 13 residues. The CDR3 nucleotides are TGCGCCAGCAGTCTACCGCCTAATGCACCCCTCCACTTT. Translated, it gives CASSLPPNAPLHF.

This chain joins TRBV7-2 and TRBJ2-1, with TRBD2 identical over 7 bases. CDR1 is SGHTA and CDR2 is FQGNSA in the germline V gene. The CDR3 loop spans 15 amino acids. V dropped 5 bases and J dropped 2; count of bases not matched to a gene: 6. In DNA, the CDR3 is TGTGCCAGCAGCGCCGGACTAGTTACCTACAATGAGCAGTTCTTC. Amino acids: CASSAGLVTYNEQFF.

The rearrangement uses TRBV2 and TRBJ2-3; the D gene is possibly TRBD1 (5 bases). With 7 bases removed from V and 2 bases from J, the gap between germline ends came to 10 bases. CDR3 length: 13 amino acids. Looked up from germline, CDR1 is SNHLY and CDR2 is FYNNEI. For the CDR3, the DNA is TGTGCCAGCAACCTAGGACACACAGATACGCAGTATTTT. It translates to CASNLGHTDTQYF. Together with reference TRBV2 and TRBJ2-3, the CDR3 gives the full variable domain: EPEVTQTPSHQVTQMGQEVILRCVPISNHLYFYWYRQILGQKVEFLVSFYNNEISEKSEIFDDQFSVERPDGSNFTLKIRSTKLEDSAMYFCASNLGHTDTQYFGPGTRLTVL.

J is TRBJ2-7 and V is TRBV5-1, with TRBD2 matching over 14 bases. Germline V CDR1 and CDR2: SGHRS, YFSETQ. The CDR3 has 20 residues. Unmatched junction bases numbered 16, after V lost 3 bases and J lost 2 bases. CDR3 loop: CASSWAGGLAGGLAAYEQYF. CDR3 DNA sequence: TGCGCCAGCAGCTGGGCGGGTGGACTAGCGGGGGGCCTAGCTGCCTACGAGCAGTACTTC.